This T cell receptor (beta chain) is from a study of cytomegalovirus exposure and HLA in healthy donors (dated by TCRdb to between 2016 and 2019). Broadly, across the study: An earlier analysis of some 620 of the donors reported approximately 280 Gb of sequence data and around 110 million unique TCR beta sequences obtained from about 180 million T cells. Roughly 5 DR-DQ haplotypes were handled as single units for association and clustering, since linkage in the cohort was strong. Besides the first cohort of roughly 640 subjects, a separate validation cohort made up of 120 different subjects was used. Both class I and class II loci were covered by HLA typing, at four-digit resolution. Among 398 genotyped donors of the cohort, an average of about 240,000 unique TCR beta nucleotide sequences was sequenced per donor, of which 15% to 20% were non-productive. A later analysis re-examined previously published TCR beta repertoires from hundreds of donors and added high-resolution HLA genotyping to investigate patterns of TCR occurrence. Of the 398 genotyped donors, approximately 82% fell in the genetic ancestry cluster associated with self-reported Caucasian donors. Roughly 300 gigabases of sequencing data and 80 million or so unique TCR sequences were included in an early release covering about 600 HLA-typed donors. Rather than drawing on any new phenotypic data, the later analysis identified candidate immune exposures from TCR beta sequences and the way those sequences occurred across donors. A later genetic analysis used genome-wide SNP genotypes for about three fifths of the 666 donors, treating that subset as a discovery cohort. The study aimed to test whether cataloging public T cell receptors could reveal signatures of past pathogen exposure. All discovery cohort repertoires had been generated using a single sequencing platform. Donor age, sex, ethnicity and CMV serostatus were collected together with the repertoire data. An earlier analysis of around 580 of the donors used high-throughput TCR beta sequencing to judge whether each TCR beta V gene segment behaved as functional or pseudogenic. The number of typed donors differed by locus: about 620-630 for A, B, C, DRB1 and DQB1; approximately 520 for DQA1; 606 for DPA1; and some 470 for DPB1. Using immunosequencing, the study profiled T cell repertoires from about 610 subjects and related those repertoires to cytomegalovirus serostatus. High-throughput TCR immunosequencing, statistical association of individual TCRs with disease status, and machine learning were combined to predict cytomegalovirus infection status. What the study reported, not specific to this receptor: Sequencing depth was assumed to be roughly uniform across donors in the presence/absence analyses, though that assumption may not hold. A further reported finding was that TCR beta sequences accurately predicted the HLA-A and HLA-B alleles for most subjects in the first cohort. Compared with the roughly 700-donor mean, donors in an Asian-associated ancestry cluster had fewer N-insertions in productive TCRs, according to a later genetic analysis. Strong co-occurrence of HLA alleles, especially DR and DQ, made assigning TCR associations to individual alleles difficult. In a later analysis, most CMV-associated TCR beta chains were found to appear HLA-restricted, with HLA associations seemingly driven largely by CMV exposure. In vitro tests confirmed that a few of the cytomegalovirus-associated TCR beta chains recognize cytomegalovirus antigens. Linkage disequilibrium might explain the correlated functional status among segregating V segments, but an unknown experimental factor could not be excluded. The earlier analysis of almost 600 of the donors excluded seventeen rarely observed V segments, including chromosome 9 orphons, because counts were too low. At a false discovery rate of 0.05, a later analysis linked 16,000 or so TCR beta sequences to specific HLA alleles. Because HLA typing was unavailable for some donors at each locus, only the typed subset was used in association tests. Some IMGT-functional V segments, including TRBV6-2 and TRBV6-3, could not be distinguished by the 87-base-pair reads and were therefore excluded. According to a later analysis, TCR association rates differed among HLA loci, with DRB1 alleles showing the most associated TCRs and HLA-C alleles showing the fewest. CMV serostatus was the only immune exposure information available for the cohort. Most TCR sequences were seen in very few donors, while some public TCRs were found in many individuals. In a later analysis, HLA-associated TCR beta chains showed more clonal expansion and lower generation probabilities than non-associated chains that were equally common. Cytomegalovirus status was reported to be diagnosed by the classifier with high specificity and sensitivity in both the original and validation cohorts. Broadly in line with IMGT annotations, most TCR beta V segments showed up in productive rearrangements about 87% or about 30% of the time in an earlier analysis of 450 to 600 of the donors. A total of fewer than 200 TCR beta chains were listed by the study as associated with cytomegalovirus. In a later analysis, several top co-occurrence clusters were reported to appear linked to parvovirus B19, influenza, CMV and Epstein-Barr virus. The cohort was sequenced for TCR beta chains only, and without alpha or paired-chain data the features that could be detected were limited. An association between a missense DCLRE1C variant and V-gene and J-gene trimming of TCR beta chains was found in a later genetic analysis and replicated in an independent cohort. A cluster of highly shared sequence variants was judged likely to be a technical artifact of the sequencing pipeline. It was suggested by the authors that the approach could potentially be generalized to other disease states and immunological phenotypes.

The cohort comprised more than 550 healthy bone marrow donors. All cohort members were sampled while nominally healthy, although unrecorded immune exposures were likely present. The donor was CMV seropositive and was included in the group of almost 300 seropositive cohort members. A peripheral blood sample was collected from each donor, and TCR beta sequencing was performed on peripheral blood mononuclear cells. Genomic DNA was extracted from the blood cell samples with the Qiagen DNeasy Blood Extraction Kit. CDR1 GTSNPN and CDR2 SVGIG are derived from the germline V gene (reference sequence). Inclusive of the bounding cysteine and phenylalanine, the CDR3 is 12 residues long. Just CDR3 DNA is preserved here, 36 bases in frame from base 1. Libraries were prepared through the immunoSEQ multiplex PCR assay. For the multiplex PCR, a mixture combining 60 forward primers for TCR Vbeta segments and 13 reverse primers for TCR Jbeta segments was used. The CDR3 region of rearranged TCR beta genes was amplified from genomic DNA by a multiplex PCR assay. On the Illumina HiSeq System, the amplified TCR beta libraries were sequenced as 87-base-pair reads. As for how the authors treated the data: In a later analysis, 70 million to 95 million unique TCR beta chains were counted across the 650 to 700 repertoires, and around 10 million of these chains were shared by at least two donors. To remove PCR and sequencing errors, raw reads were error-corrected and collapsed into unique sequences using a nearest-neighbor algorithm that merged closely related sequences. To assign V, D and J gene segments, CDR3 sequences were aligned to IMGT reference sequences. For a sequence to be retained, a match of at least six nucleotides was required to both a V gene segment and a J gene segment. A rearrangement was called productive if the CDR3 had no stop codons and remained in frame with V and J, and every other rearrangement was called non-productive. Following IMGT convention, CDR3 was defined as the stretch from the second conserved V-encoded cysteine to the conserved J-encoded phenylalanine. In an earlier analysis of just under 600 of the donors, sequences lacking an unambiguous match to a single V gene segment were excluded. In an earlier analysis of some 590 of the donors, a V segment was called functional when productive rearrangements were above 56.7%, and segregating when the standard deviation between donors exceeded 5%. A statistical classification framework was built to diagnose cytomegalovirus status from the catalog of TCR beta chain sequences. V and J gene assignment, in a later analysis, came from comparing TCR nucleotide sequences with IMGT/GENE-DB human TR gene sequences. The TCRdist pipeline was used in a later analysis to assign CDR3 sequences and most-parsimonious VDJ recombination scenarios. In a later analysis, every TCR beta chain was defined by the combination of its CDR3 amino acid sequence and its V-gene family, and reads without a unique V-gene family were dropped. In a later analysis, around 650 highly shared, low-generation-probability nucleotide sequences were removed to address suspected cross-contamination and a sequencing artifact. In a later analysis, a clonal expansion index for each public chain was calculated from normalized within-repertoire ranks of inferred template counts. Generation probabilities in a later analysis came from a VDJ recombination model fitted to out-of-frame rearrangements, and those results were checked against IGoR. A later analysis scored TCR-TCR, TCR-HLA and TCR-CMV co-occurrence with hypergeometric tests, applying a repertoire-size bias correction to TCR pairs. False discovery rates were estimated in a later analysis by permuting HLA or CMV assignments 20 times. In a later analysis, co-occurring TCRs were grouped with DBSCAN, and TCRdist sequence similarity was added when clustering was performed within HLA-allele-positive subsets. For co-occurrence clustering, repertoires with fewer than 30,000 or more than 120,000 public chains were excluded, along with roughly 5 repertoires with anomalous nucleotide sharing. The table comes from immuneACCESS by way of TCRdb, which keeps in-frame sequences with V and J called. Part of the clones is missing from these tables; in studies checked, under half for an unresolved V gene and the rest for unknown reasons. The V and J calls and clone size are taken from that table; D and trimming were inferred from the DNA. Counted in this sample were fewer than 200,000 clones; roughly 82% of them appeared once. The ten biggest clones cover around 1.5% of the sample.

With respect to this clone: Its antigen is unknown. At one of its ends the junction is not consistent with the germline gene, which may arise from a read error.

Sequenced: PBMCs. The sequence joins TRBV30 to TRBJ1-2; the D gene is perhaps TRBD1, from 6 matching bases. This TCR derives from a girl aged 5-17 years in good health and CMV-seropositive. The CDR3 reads CAISPGDYGHTF. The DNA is TGTGCCATTTCACCAGGGGACTATGGCCACACCTTC.